These 29 T cell receptor beta chains share one sample of origin, sequenced in a study of Ad26.COV2.S vaccination and SARS-CoV-2 variants. The repertoire was sequenced with immunoSEQ multiplex PCR; TCRdb's copy has only in-frame clones and lacks some. The sample comprises about 260,000 clones, around nine tenths of which are singletons, and 2.5% to 3.5% rests with the top ten. Treatment denoted: about 20 received Ad26.COV2.S at low or high dose, single or two shots; about five received placebo; per-sample allocation not given. Day 63 following the first vaccine or placebo injection was when the samples were taken. The source material was peripheral blood, sampled in a trial of Ad26.COV2.S vaccine versus placebo. All receptors derive from a person aged 18-65 years who received the Ad26.COV2.S COVID-19 vaccine or a placebo.

The table lists this clone with a count of one. The chain recombines TRBV15 with TRBJ1-4; D gene ambiguous. The CDR3 covers 15 residues. With 0 bases removed from V and 5 bases from J, the gap between germline ends came to 10 bases. CDR1 is LNHNV and CDR2 is YYDKDF in the germline V gene (reference sequence). In DNA, the CDR3 is TGTGCCACCAGCAGAGATTTTGCGGTCAATGAAAAACTGTTTTTT. It is translated as CATSRDFAVNEKLFF. Full variable domain (missing parts from reference TRBV15 and TRBJ1-4): DAMVIQNPRYQVTQFGKPVTLSCSQTLNHNVMYWYQQKSSQAPKLLFHYYDKDFNNEADTPDNFQSRRPNTSFCFLDIRSPGLGDTAMYLCATSRDFAVNEKLFFGSGTQLSVL.

This rearrangement joins TRBV14 to TRBJ2-7; D is possibly TRBD2 (6 bases). Trimming cost V 5 bases and J 4 bases, with 9 bases left between them. This CDR3 is built from 12 residues. Germline lookup yields CDR1 SGHDN and CDR2 FVKESK. CDR3 bases: TGTGCCAGCAGCGGGGGGAGGTACGAGCAGTACTTC. This translates into CASSGGRYEQYF.

This clone was recorded once. The CDR3 region is CASSLSGGNQETQYF. The CDR3, as DNA: TGTGCCAGCAGCTTAAGTGGGGGGAATCAAGAGACCCAGTACTTC. The J gene is TRBJ2-5, the V gene TRBV7-3, with D maybe TRBD2 (6 bases). Trimming shortened V by 1 base and J by 2 bases, and 11 bases separated the two germline ends. Germline CDR1 is SGHTA and CDR2 is FQGTGA. The CDR3 has 15 residues.

The CDR3 bases are TGTGCCAGTAAGGTTAGCGGGGCCTTGGAGACCCAGTACTTC. This translates into CASKVSGALETQYF. The V call is TRBV19, the J call TRBJ2-5; TRBD2 agrees at 8 bases. Per germline, CDR1 LNHDA and CDR2 SQIVND (reference sequence). V shed 7 bases, J shed 5 bases, and the junction held 9 bases outside the gene matches. The CDR3 length is 14 residues.

The chain employs TRBV2 and TRBJ2-1; possible D gene TRBD2, 6 bases. V dropped 7 bases and J dropped 0 bases, with 13 bases sitting between them. Germline V CDR1 and CDR2: SNHLY, FYNNEI. This CDR3 is built from 15 residues. CDR3 sequence (DNA): TGTGCCAGCAAGCACGACGGGAGCTCCTACAATGAGCAGTTCTTC. Its protein product is CASKHDGSSYNEQFF.

This chain uses TRBV5-4 with TRBJ1-4; 9 bases match TRBD1. The V gene end was trimmed by 4 bases and the J gene end by 6 bases; junction bases not matched to a gene: 4. This CDR3 region has 14 residues. Germline values: CDR1 SGHNT, CDR2 YYREEE (reference sequence). This CDR3 is CASSVRTGDEKLFF. The CDR3 DNA is TGTGCCAGCAGCGTTCGGACAGGGGATGAAAAACTGTTTTTT. Full variable domain (rest looked up from reference TRBV5-4 and TRBJ1-4): ETGVTQSPTHLIKTRGQQVTLRCSSQSGHNTVSWYQQALGQGPQFIFQYYREEENGRGNFPPRFSGLQFPNYSSELNVNALELDDSALYLCASSVRTGDEKLFFGSGTQLSVL.

The chain recombines TRBV3-1 (or the pseudogene TRBV3-2) with TRBJ1-1; D ambiguous. The germline gives CDR1 LGHDT, CDR2 YNNKEL (reference sequence). Trimming removed 2 bases from V and 4 bases from J, with 5 bases in between. The CDR3 extends over 12 amino acids. The CDR3 region is CASSQSSTEAFF. DNA for the CDR3: TGTGCCAGCAGCCAATCGTCCACTGAAGCTTTCTTT.

The chain uses TRBV5-4 and TRBJ2-2; D not resolved. Germline CDR1 SGHNT, CDR2 YYREEE (reference sequence). V was cut by 4 bases and J by 3 bases, with 7 bases left in between. CDR3 length: 13 amino acids. The DNA for the CDR3 is TGTGCCAGCAGCGGATATGACACCGGGGAGCTGTTTTTT. It yields the protein CASSGYDTGELFF.

This clone was seen a single time. This chain joins TRBV6-6 and TRBJ2-7; the match to TRBD2 covers 12 bases. J lost 3 bases, V lost 5 bases, and 11 bases had no gene match. This CDR3 is built from 17 residues. From germline, CDR1 is MNHNY and CDR2 SVGAGI (reference sequence). The CDR3 loop is CASSPQKTSGRIYEQYV. The CDR3 bases are TGTGCCAGCAGTCCTCAGAAGACTAGCGGGAGAATCTACGAGCAGTACGTC.

This sequence joins TRBV20-1 and TRBJ2-3; the D gene is possibly TRBD2 (6 bases). Germline loops: CDR1 DFQATT, CDR2 SNEGSKA (reference sequence). The ends were cut back, 3 bases at V and 0 bases at J, with 13 bases in the middle. The CDR3 contains 15 residues. The CDR3 bases are TGCAGTGCTAGTAGGTCCGGGACTAGCACAGATACGCAGTATTTT. Translation gives CSASRSGTSTDTQYF.

The table lists this clone with a count of one. The V call is TRBV27, the J call TRBJ1-2; TRBD1 might be the D (6 bases). CDR3 length equals 15 residues. CDR1 is MNHEY, CDR2 SMNVEV, per germline (reference sequence). The germline V and J ends were trimmed by 8 bases and 4 bases, with 20 bases remaining between them. This CDR3 is CASRNPQGPRYGYTF. For the CDR3, the DNA is TGTGCCAGCCGTAACCCCCAGGGGCCTCGCTATGGCTACACCTTC.

The chain joins TRBV10-1 to TRBJ2-7, with 12 bases fitting TRBD1. There are 16 residues in the CDR3. Per germline, CDR1 WNHNN and CDR2 SYGVQD (reference sequence). The junction had 15 bases not matched to a gene; V was cut back by 9 bases and J by 6 bases. The CDR3 nucleotides are TGCGCCAGTCCACCACGACCGGGACAGGGGGCTCCCGAGCAGTACGTC. Its translation is CASPPRPGQGAPEQYV.

The chain has TRBV27 and TRBJ1-4; TRBD1 might be the D (6 bases). Germline V gives CDR1 MNHEY, CDR2 SMNVEV (reference sequence). V was shortened by 6 bases and J by 1 base, with 15 bases between the two germline ends. CDR3 length equals 16 residues. Here the CDR3 reads CASSRGAMVTNEKLFF. DNA of the CDR3: TGTGCCAGCAGCCGGGGGGCGATGGTAACTAATGAAAAACTGTTTTTT.

This clone turned up a few times. The chain links TRBV19 to TRBJ1-1, with D hard to call. From germline, CDR1 is LNHDA and CDR2 SQIVND (reference sequence). This CDR3 is 16 amino acids long. V was shortened by 7 bases and J by 0 bases, with 18 bases between the two germline ends. The CDR3 region has the DNA TGTGCCAGTACCGACGGCCGGACGGAGATGAACACTGAAGCTTTCTTT. Its translation is CASTDGRTEMNTEAFF.

This clone was recorded a few times. DNA for the CDR3: TGTGCCAGCAGTACCCCTCGGGTCCTGAACACTGAAGCTTTCTTT. Residues: CASSTPRVLNTEAFF. This chain joins TRBV6-2 or TRBV6-3 and TRBJ1-1; no reliable D call. V lost 5 bases and J lost 0, with 13 bases in between. Germline CDR1 is MNHEY and CDR2 is SVGEGT. The CDR3 covers 15 residues.

The chain carries TRBV27 and TRBJ1-2; 12 nucleotides agree with TRBD1. The CDR3 runs 14 residues. Germline CDR1 and CDR2: MNHEY and SMNVEV (reference sequence). The ends lost 6 bases at V and 8 bases at J; junction bases unmatched: 7. This CDR3 is CASSPGQGARGYTF. For the CDR3, the DNA is TGTGCCAGCAGCCCGGGACAGGGGGCGCGGGGCTACACCTTC.

V is TRBV30 and J is TRBJ2-1; TRBD2 might be the D (6 bases). Deletions cut 0 bases from V and 10 bases from J, with 13 bases between. The length of the CDR3 is 13 residues. Germline-derived CDR1 and CDR2 are GTSNPN and SVGIG (reference sequence). The CDR3 coding sequence is TGTGCCTGGAGTGTAGGGAGGATCAGCGAGCAGTTCTTC. Protein product: CAWSVGRISEQFF.

The chain employs TRBV6-5 and TRBJ1-1, with TRBD1 as a possible D gene (5 bases). The germline V gene has CDR1 MNHEY and CDR2 SVGAGI. V was clipped by 2 bases and J by 1 base, with 11 bases between them. The CDR3 runs 15 residues. In nucleotides, the CDR3 is TGTGCCAGCAGTTACGGGGACTTTGGGAACACTGAAGCTTTCTTT. The encoded protein is CASSYGDFGNTEAFF.

This clone was observed a single time. The V and J genes are TRBV7-2 and TRBJ1-1; D gene uncertain. V lost 3 bases and J 8 bases, leaving 7 bases between the germline ends. CDR3 size: 11 residues. Germline V gene lookup returns CDR1 SGHTA and CDR2 FQGNSA. This CDR3 is CASSFISEAFF. CDR3 nucleotides: TGTGCCAGCAGCTTCATATCAGAAGCTTTCTTT.

The rearrangement joins TRBV3-1 (or the pseudogene TRBV3-2) to TRBJ1-1, with a weak D call TRBD1 (5 bases). CDR3 length equals 13 residues. V lost 2 bases and J 5 bases, leaving 9 bases between the germline ends. CDR1 and CDR2 (germline): LGHDT, YNNKEL (reference sequence). DNA of the CDR3: TGTGCCAGCAGCCAACGGGGGAGGACTGAAGCTTTCTTT. The encoded protein is CASSQRGRTEAFF.

The rearrangement joins TRBV4-2 to TRBJ1-2; D is ambiguous. Per germline, CDR1 LGHNA and CDR2 YNFKEQ. The CDR3 sequence is 15 residues long. V lost 0 bases, J lost 4 bases, and 12 bases lay in between. The CDR3 protein is CASSQDLLDFYGYTF. The CDR3, as DNA: TGTGCCAGCAGCCAAGATCTTTTAGACTTCTATGGCTACACCTTC.

This chain uses TRBV9 with TRBJ2-6, with TRBD1 matching over 10 bases. In germline, CDR1 is SGDLS, CDR2 YYNGEE. The V segment lost 4 bases and the J segment 3 bases; nucleotides outside the gene matches: 4. There are 16 residues in the CDR3. The CDR3 is CASSTGTGVGANVLTF. CDR3 nucleotide sequence: TGTGCCAGCAGCACCGGGACAGGGGTTGGGGCCAACGTCCTGACTTTC.

This clone was seen only a few times. The chain recombines TRBV9 with TRBJ2-1; a weak D match, TRBD2 (5 bases). The CDR3 contains 15 residues. With 3 bases removed from V and 3 bases from J, the gap between germline ends came to 13 bases. The germline gives CDR1 SGDLS, CDR2 YYNGEE. CDR3 protein: CASSASSGSYNEQFF. As DNA, the CDR3 is TGTGCCAGCAGCGCCAGCTCGGGGAGCTACAATGAGCAGTTCTTC.

This clone was counted once. This rearrangement joins TRBV25-1 to TRBJ1-1, with 8 bases that match TRBD1. Unmatched junction bases numbered 3, after V lost 6 bases and J lost 3 bases. Looked up from germline, CDR1 is MGHDK and CDR2 is SYGVNS. This CDR3 contains 13 residues. CDR3 in DNA: TGTGCCAGCAGAGCGACAGGGGACACTGAAGCTTTCTTT. The encoded protein is CASRATGDTEAFF.

This chain uses TRBV7-2 with TRBJ2-1, with 13 bases aligning to TRBD2. With V trimmed by 4 bases and J by 8 bases, 5 bases remained unmatched. Germline V lookup: CDR1 SGHTA, CDR2 FQGNSA. The CDR3 sequence is 15 residues long. The CDR3 DNA follows: TGTGCCAGCAGCTCCACTAGCGGGGGGGTATATGAGCAGTTCTTC. Translated: CASSSTSGGVYEQFF.

This clone was found once. V usage is TRBV7-2 and J usage is TRBJ1-6; 9 bases are a match to TRBD1. CDR1 SGHTA and CDR2 FQGNSA come from the germline V gene. The CDR3 consists of 15 residues. Germline trimming cut 5 bases from V and 4 bases from J; bases unmatched to any gene: 3. The CDR3: CASSNGQGYNSPLHF. CDR3 in DNA: TGTGCCAGCAGCAATGGACAGGGGTATAATTCACCCCTCCACTTT.

This clone was observed a few times. V gene TRBV6-9 combines with J gene TRBJ1-5, with D perhaps TRBD1 (5 bases). The CDR3 covers 13 residues. V gave up 6 bases and J gave up 7 bases, with 13 bases separating them. Per germline, CDR1 MNHGY and CDR2 SVAAGI. Here the CDR3 DNA reads TGTGCCAGCAGGACGCCGGGGGTACAGCCCCAGCATTTT. Its protein is CASRTPGVQPQHF.

V and J are TRBV5-6 and TRBJ1-2; unclear D gene. CDR1 and CDR2 from the germline V gene are SGHDT and YYEEEE. The V gene lost 4 bases and the J gene lost 2 bases, with 12 bases spanning the gap. CDR3 length: 14 residues. CDR3 sequence reads: CASSRKRRNYGYTF. DNA for the CDR3: TGTGCCAGCAGCAGAAAAAGGCGGAACTATGGCTACACCTTC.

The chain combines TRBV7-9 with TRBJ1-1; no definite D call. CDR3 length equals 13 residues. Germline V CDR1 and CDR2: SEHNR, FQNEAQ (reference sequence). Between the trimmed V and J ends, which lost 1 base and 1 base, there was a span of 4 bases. The CDR3 protein is CASSLVANTEAFF. CDR3 nucleotides: TGTGCCAGCAGCTTAGTAGCGAACACTGAAGCTTTCTTT. Using reference TRBV7-9 and TRBJ1-1 for the parts outside the CDR3, the full variable domain is DTGVSQNPRHKITKRGQNVTFRCDPISEHNRLYWYRQTLGQGPEFLTYFQNEAQLEKSRLLSDRFSAERPKGSFSTLEIQRTEQGDSAMYLCASSLVANTEAFFGQGTRLTVV.